This T cell receptor beta chain originates from a study of T cell repertoires in cytomegalovirus infection. Study conclusions and caveats: CMV-specific TCR beta clonotypes restricted by HLA-C were the ones dominating the ex vivo response.

Each CDR3 protein gets one entry after TCRdb re-called the reads with MiXCR. The table has under 95,000 distinct CDR3 sequences, approximately 46% seen once; the top ten hold 85% to 95%. The CDR3 runs to 15 residues. V lost 0 bases and J lost 0, with 6 bases in between. Germline CDR1 and CDR2: MNHNS and SASEGT. This clonotype was seen a handful of times. Its antigen is currently unknown. The chain carries TRBV6-1 and TRBJ1-3; D is uncertain. The clonotype was recovered from a human donor in good health (CMV status not recorded). Some clones in this sample may be carry-over from other donors' samples. Specimen: CD8+ T cells from cultured PBMCs, collected from culture after CMV antigen stimulation. The DNA of the CDR3 is TGTGCCAGCAGTGAAGCGCCCTTCTCTGGAAACACCATATATTTT. This encodes CASSEAPFSGNTIYF.